This entry describes one T cell receptor (beta chain). Antigen: not known. V lost 4 bases and J lost 3, with 17 bases in between. The CDR3 has 15 amino acids. CDR1 and CDR2 from the germline V gene are SGHTS and YDEGEE. PCR primers comprised 60 Vbeta and 13 Jbeta primers. Libraries were prepared by immunoSEQ multiplex PCR; TCRdb keeps only in-frame clonotypes and omits some of them. Its table records just under 65,000 clones. This specimen comes from a study of cytomegalovirus exposure and HLA in healthy donors. Study-level points and caveats: From TCR beta sequences, most subjects' HLA-A and HLA-B alleles were reportedly predicted accurately. Rarity held for most TCR sequences, but there were some public TCRs that occurred in many donors. In a later analysis, donors in an Asian-associated ancestry cluster reportedly had fewer N-insertions in productive TCRs than the cohort mean.

The gene calls are TRBV5-8 and TRBJ2-7, with D possibly TRBD1 on 5 matching bases. The receptor was derived from a boy aged 10-17 years in good health and CMV-seronegative. Sequencing input: PBMCs. The CDR3 sequence: CASSPLRWGIYEQYF. The CDR3 region has the DNA TGTGCCAGCAGCCCCCTTAGATGGGGCATCTACGAGCAGTACTTC.